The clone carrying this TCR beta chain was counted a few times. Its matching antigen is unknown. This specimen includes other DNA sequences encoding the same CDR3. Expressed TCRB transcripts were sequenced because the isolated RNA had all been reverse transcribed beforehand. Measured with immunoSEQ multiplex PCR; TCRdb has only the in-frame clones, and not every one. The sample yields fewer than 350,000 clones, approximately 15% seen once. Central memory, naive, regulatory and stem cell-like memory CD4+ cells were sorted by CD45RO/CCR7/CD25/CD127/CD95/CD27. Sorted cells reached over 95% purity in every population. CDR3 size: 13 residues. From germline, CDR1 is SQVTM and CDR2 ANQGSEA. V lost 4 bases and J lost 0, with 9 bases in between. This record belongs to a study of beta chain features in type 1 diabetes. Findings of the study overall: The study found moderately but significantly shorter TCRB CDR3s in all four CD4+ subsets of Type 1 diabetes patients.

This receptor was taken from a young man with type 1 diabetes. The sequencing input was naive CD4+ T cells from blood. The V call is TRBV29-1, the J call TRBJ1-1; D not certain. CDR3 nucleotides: TGCAGCGTTGCTGGGAGATTGAACACTGAAGCTTTCTTT. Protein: CSVAGRLNTEAFF.